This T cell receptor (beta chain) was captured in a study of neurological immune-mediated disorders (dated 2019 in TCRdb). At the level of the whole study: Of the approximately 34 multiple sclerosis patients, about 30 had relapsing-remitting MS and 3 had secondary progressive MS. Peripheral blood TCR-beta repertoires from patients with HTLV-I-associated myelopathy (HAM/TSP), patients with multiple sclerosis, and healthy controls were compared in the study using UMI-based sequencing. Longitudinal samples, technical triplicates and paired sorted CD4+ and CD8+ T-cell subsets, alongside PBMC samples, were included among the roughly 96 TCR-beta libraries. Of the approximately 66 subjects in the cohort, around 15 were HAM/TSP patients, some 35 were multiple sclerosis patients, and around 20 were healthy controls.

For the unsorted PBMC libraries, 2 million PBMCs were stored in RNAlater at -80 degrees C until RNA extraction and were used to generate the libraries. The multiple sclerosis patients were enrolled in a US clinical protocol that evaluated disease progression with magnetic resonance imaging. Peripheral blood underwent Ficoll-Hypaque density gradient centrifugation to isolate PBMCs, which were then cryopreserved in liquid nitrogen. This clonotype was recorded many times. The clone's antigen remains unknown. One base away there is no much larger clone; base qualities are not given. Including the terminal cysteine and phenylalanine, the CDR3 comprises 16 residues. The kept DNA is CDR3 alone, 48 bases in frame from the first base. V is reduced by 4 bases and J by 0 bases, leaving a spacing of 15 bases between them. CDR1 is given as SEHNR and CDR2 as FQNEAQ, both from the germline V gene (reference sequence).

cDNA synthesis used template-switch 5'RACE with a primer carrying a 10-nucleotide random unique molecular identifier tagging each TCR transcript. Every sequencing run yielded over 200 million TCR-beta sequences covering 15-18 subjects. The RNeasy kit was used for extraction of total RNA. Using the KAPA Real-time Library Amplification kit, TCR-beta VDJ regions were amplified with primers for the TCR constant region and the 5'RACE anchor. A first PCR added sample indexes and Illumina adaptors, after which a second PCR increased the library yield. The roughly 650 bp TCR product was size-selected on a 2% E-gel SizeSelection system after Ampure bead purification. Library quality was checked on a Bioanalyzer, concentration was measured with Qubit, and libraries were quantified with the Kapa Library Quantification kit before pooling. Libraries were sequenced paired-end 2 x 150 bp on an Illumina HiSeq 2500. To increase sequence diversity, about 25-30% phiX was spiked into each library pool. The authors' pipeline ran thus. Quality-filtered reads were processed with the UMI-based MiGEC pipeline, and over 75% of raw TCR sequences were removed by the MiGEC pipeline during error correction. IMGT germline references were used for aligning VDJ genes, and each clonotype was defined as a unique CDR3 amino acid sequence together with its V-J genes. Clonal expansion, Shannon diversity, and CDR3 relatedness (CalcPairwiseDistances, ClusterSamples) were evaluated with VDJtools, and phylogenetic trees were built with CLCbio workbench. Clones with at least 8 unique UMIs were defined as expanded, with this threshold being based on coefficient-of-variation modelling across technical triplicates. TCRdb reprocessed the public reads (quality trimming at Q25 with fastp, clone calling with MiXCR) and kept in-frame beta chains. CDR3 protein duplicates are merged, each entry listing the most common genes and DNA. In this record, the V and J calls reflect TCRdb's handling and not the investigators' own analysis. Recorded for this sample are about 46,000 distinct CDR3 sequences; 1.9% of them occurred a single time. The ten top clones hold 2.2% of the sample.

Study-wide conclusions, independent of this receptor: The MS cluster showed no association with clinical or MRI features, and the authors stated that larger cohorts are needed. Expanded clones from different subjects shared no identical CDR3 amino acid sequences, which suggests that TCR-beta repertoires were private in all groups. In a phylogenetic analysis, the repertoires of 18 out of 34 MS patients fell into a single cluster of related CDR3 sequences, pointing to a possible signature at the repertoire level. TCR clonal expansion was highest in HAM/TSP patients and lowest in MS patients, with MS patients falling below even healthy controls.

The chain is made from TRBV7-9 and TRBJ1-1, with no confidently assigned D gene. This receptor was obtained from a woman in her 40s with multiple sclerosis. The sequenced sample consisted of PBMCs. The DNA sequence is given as TGTGCCAGCAGCTCTCCGATGACCCTTATGAACACTGAAGCTTTCTTT. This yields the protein CASSSPMTLMNTEAFF. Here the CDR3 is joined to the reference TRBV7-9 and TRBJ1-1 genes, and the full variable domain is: DTGVSQNPRHKITKRGQNVTFRCDPISEHNRLYWYRQTLGQGPEFLTYFQNEAQLEKSRLLSDRFSAERPKGSFSTLEIQRTEQGDSAMYLCASSSPMTLMNTEAFFGQGTRLTVV.